This TCR beta chain was obtained from a study of CD8 T cells in Susac syndrome (dated by TCRdb to about 2019). For the study in its entirety: Repertoire sequencing was used to test whether CD8+ T cell activation and differentiation in Susac syndrome was antigen driven. Clonality of the CD8+ T cell repertoire was compared between more than 10 healthy donors, approximately 14 Susac syndrome patients and 15 or so multiple sclerosis patients. Beyond this particular receptor, the publication reports: The TCR sequencing and HLA analysis was acknowledged to have included a relatively small number of individuals.

Turning to this clonotype: Its antigen remains unidentified. Qualities for individual bases were not recorded, and no much larger clone is one base off.

High-throughput TCR beta sequencing profiled peripheral blood CD8+ and CD4+ T cells from healthy donors, Susac syndrome patients and multiple sclerosis patients. Multiple sclerosis controls were treatment-naive patients with stable or active relapsing-remitting disease fulfilling revised McDonald criteria. CD8+ TEMRA cells were enriched by FACS, while bulk CD8+ and CD4+ T cells were purified by magnetic negative isolation. Blood was collected in EDTA tubes and processed within 24 hours, with PBMCs isolated through density gradient centrifugation. PBMCs intended for TCR sequencing were cryopreserved in liquid nitrogen and were subsequently thawed in a 37 degrees C water bath. The sorted or isolated CD4+, CD8+ and CD8+ TEMRA cells reached a purity of at least 90%. V loses 5 bases, J loses 2 bases, and the germline ends lie 11 bases apart. CDR1 and CDR2, per the germline V gene, are MDHEN and SYDVKM. Measured from the cysteine to the phenylalanine, the CDR3 is 14 residues long. Only CDR3 DNA remains: 42 bases, in frame from the first base.

RNA was extracted with the RNeasy kit and 0.5 to 1 ug was reverse transcribed using random hexamers. TCR beta CDR3 regions were amplified with the immunoSEQ multiplex PCR assay covering 54 Vbeta and 13 Jbeta segments. PCR amplification bias was corrected by using a synthetic template baseline for primer optimization and computational correction. The authors' analysis ran thus. Reads were annotated to V, D and J genes per IMGT and analyzed with immunoSEQ Analyzer, keeping only productive sequences. Clonality was computed as one minus Shannon entropy normalized by log2 of the number of productive unique sequences. Public and private clones were assessed among the 100 most prevalent clones of each patient and control. Susac-specific clones were defined as absent from healthy and MS cohorts, about 1,100 published viral clones and other ImmuneACCESS disease sequences. TCRdb reran the public reads through fastp at Q25 and MiXCR, keeping productive beta chains. Entries are consolidated by CDR3 protein sequence, retaining the most common genes and DNA. TCRdb, not the authors, supplied the V and J calls. Present in this sample are about 280,000 distinct CDR3 sequences, around 84% of which were seen just once. The biggest ten clones account for over 0.1% of the sample.

The receptor comes from a human donor with multiple sclerosis. Here the chain combines TRBV28 and TRBJ2-3; the D element might be TRBD1 or TRBD2, as each aligns at 5 bases. The sequencing input was CD8+ T cells from PBMCs. The DNA reads TGTGCCAGCAGTCGGGGACCCTACACAGATACGCAGTATTTT. Its translation is CASSRGPYTDTQYF. The full variable domain, with segments outside the CDR3 supplied by the reference TRBV28 and TRBJ2-3 proteins, appears as DVKVTQSSRYLVKRTGEKVFLECVQDMDHENMFWYRQDPGLGLRLIYFSYDVKMKEKGDIPEGYSVSREKKERFSLILESASTNQTSMYLCASSRGPYTDTQYFGPGTRLTVL.